Here is one TCR beta chain with its context. Clones were read by immunoSEQ multiplex PCR, and TCRdb kept only the in-frame ones, dropping some. Of some 200,000 clones listed, 86% were seen once; the top ten hold under 3.5%. The CDR3 is 13 residues long. V was cut by 6 bases and J by 2 bases, with 11 bases left in between. Germline assignment: CDR1 SGHTA and CDR2 FQGNSA. This sample was included in a study of blood T cell repertoires in COVID-19. Study in general: PBMCs, B-cell-depleted T cells, or T cells provided the cDNA or gDNA that made up the material.

This sequence was found in a man between 65 and 85 years old with acute or convalescent COVID-19. Sequencing was carried out using peripheral blood. The chain joins TRBV7-2 to TRBJ2-7, with a possible D match to TRBD1 (6 bases). The CDR3 nucleotides read TGTGCCAGCAGTTCGACAGGTCCCTACGAGCAGTACTTC. Translating it yields CASSSTGPYEQYF.